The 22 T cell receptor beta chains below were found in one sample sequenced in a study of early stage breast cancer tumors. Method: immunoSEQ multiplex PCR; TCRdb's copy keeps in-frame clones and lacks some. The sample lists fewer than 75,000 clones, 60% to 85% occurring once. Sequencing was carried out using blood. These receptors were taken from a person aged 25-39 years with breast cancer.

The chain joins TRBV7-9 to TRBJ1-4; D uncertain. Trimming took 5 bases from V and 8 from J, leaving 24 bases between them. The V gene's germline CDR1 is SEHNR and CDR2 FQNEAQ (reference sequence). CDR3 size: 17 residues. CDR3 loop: CASSTQSGSGTWEKLFF. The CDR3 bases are TGTGCCAGCAGCACCCAATCGGGGAGTGGAACTTGGGAAAAACTGTTTTTT.

CDR3 region: CASSNRDRGGDEQFF. Written as DNA, the CDR3 is TGTGCCAGCTCAAACCGGGACAGGGGTGGGGATGAGCAGTTCTTC. This sequence joins TRBV18 and TRBJ2-1; 10 bases are shared with TRBD1. V lost 5 bases and J lost 8; bases outside the gene matches: 9. CDR3 length equals 15 residues. Germline V lookup: CDR1 KGHSH, CDR2 LQKENI.

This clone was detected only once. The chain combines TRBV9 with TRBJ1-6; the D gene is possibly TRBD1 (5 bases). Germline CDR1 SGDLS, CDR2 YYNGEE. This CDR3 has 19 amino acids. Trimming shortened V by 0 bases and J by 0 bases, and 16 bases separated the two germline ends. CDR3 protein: CASSVDGAHTSSYNSPLHF. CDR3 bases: TGTGCCAGCAGCGTAGACGGGGCACACACTAGCTCCTATAATTCACCCCTCCACTTT.

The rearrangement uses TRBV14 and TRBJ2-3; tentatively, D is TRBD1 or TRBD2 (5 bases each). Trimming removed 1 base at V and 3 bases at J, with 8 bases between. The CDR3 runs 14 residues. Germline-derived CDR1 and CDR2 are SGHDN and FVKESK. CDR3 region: CASSQGGGTDTQYF. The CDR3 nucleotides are TGTGCCAGCAGCCAAGGGGGCGGGACAGATACGCAGTATTTT.

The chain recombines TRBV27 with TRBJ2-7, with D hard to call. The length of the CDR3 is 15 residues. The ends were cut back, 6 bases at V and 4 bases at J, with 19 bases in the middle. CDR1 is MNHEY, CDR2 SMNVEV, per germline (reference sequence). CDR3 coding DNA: TGTGCCAGCAGGGCAGGCGGCGCTATAATATACGAGCAGTACTTC. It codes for CASRAGGAIIYEQYF.

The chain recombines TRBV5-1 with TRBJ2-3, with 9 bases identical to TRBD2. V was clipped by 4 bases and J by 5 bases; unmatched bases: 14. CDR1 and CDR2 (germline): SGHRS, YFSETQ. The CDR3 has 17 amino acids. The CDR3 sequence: CASSNRLAAGSRDTQYF. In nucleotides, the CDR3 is TGCGCCAGCAGCAACCGACTAGCGGCCGGGTCACGAGATACGCAGTATTTT.

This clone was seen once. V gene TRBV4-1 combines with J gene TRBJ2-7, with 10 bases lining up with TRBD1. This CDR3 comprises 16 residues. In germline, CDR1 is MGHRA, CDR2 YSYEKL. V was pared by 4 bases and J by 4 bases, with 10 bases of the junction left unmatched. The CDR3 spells CASSPFQGQGIYEQYF. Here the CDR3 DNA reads TGCGCCAGCAGCCCCTTCCAGGGACAGGGGATATACGAGCAGTACTTC.

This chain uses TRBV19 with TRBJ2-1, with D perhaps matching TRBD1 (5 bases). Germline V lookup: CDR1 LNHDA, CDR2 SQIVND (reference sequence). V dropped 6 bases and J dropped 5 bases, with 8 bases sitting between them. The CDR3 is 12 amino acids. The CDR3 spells CASRDRNNEQFF. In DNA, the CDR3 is TGTGCCAGTAGAGACAGAAACAATGAGCAGTTCTTC.

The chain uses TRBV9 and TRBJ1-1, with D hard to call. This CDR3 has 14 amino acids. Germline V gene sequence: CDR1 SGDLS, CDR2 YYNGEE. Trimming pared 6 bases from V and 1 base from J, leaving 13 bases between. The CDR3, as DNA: TGTGCCAGCACCCCGGGAACCGCGAACACTGAAGCTTTCTTT. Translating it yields CASTPGTANTEAFF.

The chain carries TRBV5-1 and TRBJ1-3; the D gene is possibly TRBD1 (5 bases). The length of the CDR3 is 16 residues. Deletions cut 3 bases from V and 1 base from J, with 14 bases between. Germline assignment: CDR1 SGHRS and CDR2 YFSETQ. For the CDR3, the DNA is TGCGCCAGCAGCTCTGGTGCAGGGAGATCTGGAAACACCATATATTTT. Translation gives CASSSGAGRSGNTIYF.

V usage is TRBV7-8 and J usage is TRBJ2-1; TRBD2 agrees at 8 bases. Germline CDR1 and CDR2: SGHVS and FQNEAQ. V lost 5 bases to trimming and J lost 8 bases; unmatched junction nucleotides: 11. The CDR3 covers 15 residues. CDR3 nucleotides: TGTGCCAGCAGCCCCCGGGCAGCGGGAGTTTATGAGCAGTTCTTC. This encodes CASSPRAAGVYEQFF.

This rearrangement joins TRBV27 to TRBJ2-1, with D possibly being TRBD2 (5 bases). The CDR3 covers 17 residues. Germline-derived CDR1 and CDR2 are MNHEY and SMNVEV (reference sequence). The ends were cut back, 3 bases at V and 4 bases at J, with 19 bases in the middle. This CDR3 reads CASSFLDSSGIYNEQFF. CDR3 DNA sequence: TGTGCCAGCAGTTTCCTAGACTCGAGCGGAATATACAATGAGCAGTTCTTC.

The CDR3 loop is CASSSSTGWREKLFF. DNA of the CDR3: TGTGCCAGCAGTTCCTCGACCGGCTGGCGTGAAAAACTGTTTTTT. The chain is built from TRBV27 and TRBJ1-4; D gene ambiguous. Germline V gene lookup returns CDR1 MNHEY and CDR2 SMNVEV (reference sequence). This CDR3 has 15 residues. V was clipped by 4 bases and J by 7 bases, with 16 bases between them.

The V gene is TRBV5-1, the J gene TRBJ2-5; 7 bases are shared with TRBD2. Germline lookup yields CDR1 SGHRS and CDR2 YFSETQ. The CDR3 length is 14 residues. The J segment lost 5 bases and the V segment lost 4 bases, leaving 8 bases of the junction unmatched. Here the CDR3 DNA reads TGCGCCAGCAGCGTGGGGGAGGGCCTGGAGACCCAGTACTTC. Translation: CASSVGEGLETQYF.

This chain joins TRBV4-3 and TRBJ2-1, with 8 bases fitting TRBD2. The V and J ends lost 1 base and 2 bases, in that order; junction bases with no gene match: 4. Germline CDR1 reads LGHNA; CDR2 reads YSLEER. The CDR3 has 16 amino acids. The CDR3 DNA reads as TGCGCCAGCAGCCAAGGGGCGGGAGGCACCTACAATGAGCAGTTCTTC. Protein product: CASSQGAGGTYNEQFF.

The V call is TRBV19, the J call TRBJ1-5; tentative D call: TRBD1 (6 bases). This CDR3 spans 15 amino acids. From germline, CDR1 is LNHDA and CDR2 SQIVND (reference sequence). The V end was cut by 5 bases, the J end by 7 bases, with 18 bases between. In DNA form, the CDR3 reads TGTGCCAGTAGTTGGGACACGGGGTTTGAACAGCCCCAGCATTTT. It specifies CASSWDTGFEQPQHF.

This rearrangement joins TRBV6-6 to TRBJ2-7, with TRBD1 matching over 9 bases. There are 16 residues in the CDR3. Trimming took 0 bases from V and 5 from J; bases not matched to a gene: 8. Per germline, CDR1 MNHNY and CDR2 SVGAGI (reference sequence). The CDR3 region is CASSYSAGQGNHEQYF. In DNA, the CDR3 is TGTGCCAGCAGTTACTCCGCGGGACAGGGTAACCACGAGCAGTACTTC.

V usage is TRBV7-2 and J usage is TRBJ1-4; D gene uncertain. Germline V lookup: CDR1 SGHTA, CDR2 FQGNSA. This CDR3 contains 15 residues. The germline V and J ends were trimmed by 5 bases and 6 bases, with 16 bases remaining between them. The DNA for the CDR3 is TGTGCCAGCAGCCCTCGGGCAGGACCTTATGAAAAACTGTTTTTT. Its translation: CASSPRAGPYEKLFF.

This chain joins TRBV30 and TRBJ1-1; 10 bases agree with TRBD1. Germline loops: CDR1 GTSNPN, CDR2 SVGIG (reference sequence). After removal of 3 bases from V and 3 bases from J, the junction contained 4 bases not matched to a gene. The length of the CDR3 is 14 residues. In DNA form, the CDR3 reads TGTGCCTGGAGGAAGGGGACAGGGGACACTGAAGCTTTCTTT. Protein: CAWRKGTGDTEAFF.

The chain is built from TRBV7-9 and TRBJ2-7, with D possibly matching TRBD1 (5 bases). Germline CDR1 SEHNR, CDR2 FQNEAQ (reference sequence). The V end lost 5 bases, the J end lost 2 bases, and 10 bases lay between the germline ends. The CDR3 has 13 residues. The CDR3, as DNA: TGTGCCAGCAGCCTAAGGGGCCCCTACGAGCAGTACTTC. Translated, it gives CASSLRGPYEQYF. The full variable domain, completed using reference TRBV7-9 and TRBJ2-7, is DTGVSQNPRHKITKRGQNVTFRCDPISEHNRLYWYRQTLGQGPEFLTYFQNEAQLEKSRLLSDRFSAERPKGSFSTLEIQRTEQGDSAMYLCASSLRGPYEQYFGPGTRLTVT.

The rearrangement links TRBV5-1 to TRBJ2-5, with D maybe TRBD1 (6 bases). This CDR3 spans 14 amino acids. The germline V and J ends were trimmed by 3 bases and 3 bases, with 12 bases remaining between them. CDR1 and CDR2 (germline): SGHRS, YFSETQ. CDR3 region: CASSSQGREETQYF. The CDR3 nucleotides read TGCGCCAGCAGCTCACAGGGAAGAGAAGAGACCCAGTACTTC.

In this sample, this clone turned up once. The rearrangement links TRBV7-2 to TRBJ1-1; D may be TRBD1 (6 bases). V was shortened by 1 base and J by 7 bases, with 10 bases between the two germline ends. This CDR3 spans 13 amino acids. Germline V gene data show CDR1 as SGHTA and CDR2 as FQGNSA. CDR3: CASSLGTASEAFF. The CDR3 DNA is TGTGCCAGCAGCTTAGGGACAGCGAGTGAAGCTTTCTTT.